This entry describes one TCR beta chain. These data originate in a study of blood T cell repertoires in COVID-19. Study context: Acute and convalescent COVID-19 specimens originated in the United States, Italy and Spain. Sources were T cells, B-cell-depleted T cells, or PBMCs; the material itself was cDNA or gDNA.

The CDR3 consists of 14 residues. The trim removed 6 bases at V and 6 bases at J, leaving 7 bases unmatched. CDR1 and CDR2 (germline): MNHEY, SVGAGI. Original data processing: Amplification from reference gene primers served as the basis for estimated nucleated cell counts. Assay used: immunoSEQ multiplex PCR; TCRdb lists only in-frame clones, some missing. The V and J calls and the clone size are those of that table, but D and trimming were determined from the DNA. The sample holds roughly 190,000 clones, more than 75% seen once. The sample consisted of peripheral blood. The origin of this receptor is a human donor in a cohort sampled during active COVID-19. The chain has TRBV6-5 and TRBJ1-5, with TRBD1 identical over 8 bases. The CDR3 bases are TGTGCCAGCAGCGGACAGGGATGGGCTCAGCCCCAGCATTTT. Protein: CASSGQGWAQPQHF.